This T cell receptor beta chain is drawn from a study of response to subunit inactivated influenza vaccine. Germline CDR1 is SNHLY and CDR2 is FYNNEI. The ends lost 5 bases at V and 2 bases at J; junction bases unmatched: 13. The CDR3 sequence is 18 residues long. In this sample, this clonotype turned up a few times. TCRdb called the RT-PCR reads again in MiXCR, with one record for every CDR3 protein. Among hundreds of thousands of distinct CDR3 sequences listed, 25% were seen once. Sequenced material: CD4+ T cells sorted from PBMCs, taken roughly 5 days after vaccination. This rearrangement joins TRBV2 to TRBJ2-1, with 9 bases that match TRBD1. This sequence originates from a man between 45 and 60 years old who received an inactivated influenza vaccine. The CDR3 is CASSLSKGTGYPYNEQFF. The CDR3 coding sequence is TGTGCCAGCAGTCTATCCAAAGGGACAGGGTACCCCTACAATGAGCAGTTCTTC.